Listed here are 19 T cell receptor beta chains from one sample, sequenced in a study of graft-versus-host responses after intestinal transplantation. Repertoires were generated with immunoSEQ multiplex PCR, while TCRdb's copy carries only in-frame clones and drops some. The sample carries 15,000 to 20,000 clones, roughly 78% recorded once. Graft tissue was processed to release intraepithelial and lamina propria lymphocytes. The sample here was ileum tissue, taken roughly 21 days after intestinal transplant. The source is a human patient who received an intestinal transplant, so some T cells may come from the graft donor.

By sample share, this clone is medium-sized. The chain has TRBV9 and TRBJ2-1; weak D call: TRBD2 (6 bases). Germline V gene sequence: CDR1 SGDLS, CDR2 YYNGEE. This CDR3 spans 15 amino acids. Trimming cost V 4 bases and J 6 bases, with 17 bases left between them. The CDR3 DNA reads TGTGCCAGCAGCCCCGATGGCGGGGTGAGCAATGAGCAGTTCTTC. Protein product: CASSPDGGVSNEQFF.

The chain employs TRBV13 and TRBJ2-7; no clear D gene. The CDR3 is 14 residues long. Germline V gene data show CDR1 as PRHDT and CDR2 as FYEKMQ (reference sequence). V was shortened by 4 bases and J by 3 bases, with 13 bases between the two germline ends. This CDR3 is CASSSLTDHYEQYF. CDR3 bases: TGTGCCAGCAGCTCCCTAACAGACCACTACGAGCAGTACTTC.

The V call is TRBV27, the J call TRBJ2-1; 11 bases agree with TRBD2. The CDR3 spans 16 residues. J lost 12 bases, V lost 7 bases, and 17 bases had no gene match. The germline gives CDR1 MNHEY, CDR2 SMNVEV (reference sequence). The CDR3 reads CASMTSGVLRGAGQFF. The CDR3 DNA sequence: TGTGCCAGCATGACTAGCGGGGTTCTAAGGGGGGCTGGGCAGTTCTTC.

This clone has a single count. The chain has TRBV7-3 and TRBJ1-1; 8 bases align to TRBD1. V lost 5 bases, J lost 4 bases, and 3 bases stayed unmatched. The CDR3 runs to 13 residues. Germline CDR1 SGHTA, CDR2 FQGTGA. The CDR3 DNA reads TGTGCCAGCAGCCTCGGACAGGGCACTGAAGCTTTCTTT. Its protein is CASSLGQGTEAFF.

This rearrangement joins TRBV6-6 to TRBJ2-7, with a possible D match to TRBD1 (6 bases). Germline-derived CDR1 and CDR2 are MNHNY and SVGAGI (reference sequence). The germline V and J ends were trimmed by 6 bases and 3 bases, with 9 bases remaining between them. The CDR3 spans 12 residues. Written as DNA, the CDR3 is TGTGCCAGCAGAGAGACAGGCTACGAGCAGTACTTC. This codes for CASRETGYEQYF.

The CDR3 reads CASSYALWDSYGYTF. CDR3 nucleotide sequence: TGTGCCAGCAGTTACGCACTTTGGGACAGCTATGGCTACACCTTC. The chain has TRBV6-5 and TRBJ1-2, with TRBD1 matching 7 bases. Germline-derived CDR1 and CDR2 are MNHEY and SVGAGI. The CDR3 contains 15 residues. The ends lost 2 bases at V and 4 bases at J; junction bases unmatched: 7.

The V gene is TRBV25-1, the J gene TRBJ2-3; 9 bases line up with TRBD1. Per the germline V gene, CDR1 is MGHDK and CDR2 is SYGVNS. CDR3 length: 13 residues. Germline trimming cut 4 bases from V and 4 bases from J; bases unmatched to any gene: 0. In nucleotides, the CDR3 is TGTGCCAGCAGTGGGACAGGGGCAGATACGCAGTATTTT. The encoded protein is CASSGTGADTQYF.

Only one count was recorded for this clone. This rearrangement joins TRBV7-9 to TRBJ1-4; D remains unclear. The CDR3 contains 14 residues. V was cut by 1 base and J by 8 bases, with 11 bases left in between. Germline CDR1 and CDR2: SEHNR and FQNEAQ (reference sequence). The chain's CDR3 is CASSLDEWREKLFF. CDR3 nucleotide sequence: TGTGCCAGCAGCTTAGACGAGTGGCGGGAAAAACTGTTTTTT. The whole variable domain, remainder taken from reference TRBV7-9 and TRBJ1-4, is DTGVSQNPRHKITKRGQNVTFRCDPISEHNRLYWYRQTLGQGPEFLTYFQNEAQLEKSRLLSDRFSAERPKGSFSTLEIQRTEQGDSAMYLCASSLDEWREKLFFGSGTQLSVL.

The J gene is TRBJ2-7, the V gene TRBV4-1; 12 bases are shared with TRBD2. The CDR3 has 18 residues. Germline loops: CDR1 MGHRA, CDR2 YSYEKL. Losses at the gene ends were 4 bases for V and 1 base for J; bases not matched to a gene: 11. The CDR3 loop is CASSPKLHGLAGSYEQYF. DNA for the CDR3: TGCGCCAGCAGCCCCAAACTTCACGGACTAGCGGGGTCCTACGAGCAGTACTTC.

This clone is termed medium-sized. The rearrangement uses TRBV6-1 and TRBJ1-1; no reliable D call. CDR1 is MNHNS and CDR2 is SASEGT in the germline V gene. This CDR3 has 13 residues. Deletions cut 1 base from V and 4 bases from J, with 7 bases between. Here the CDR3 reads CASSEGGLTEAFF. The CDR3 DNA sequence: TGTGCCAGCAGTGAAGGAGGGCTCACTGAAGCTTTCTTT.

This sequence joins TRBV7-9 and TRBJ1-2; the D gene is possibly TRBD1 (6 bases). The CDR3 length is 12 residues. Trimming stripped 5 bases from V and 7 bases from J, with 11 bases between. Germline V gives CDR1 SEHNR, CDR2 FQNEAQ (reference sequence). This CDR3 is CASSRDIGGYTF. CDR3 bases: TGTGCCAGCAGCCGGGACATCGGTGGCTACACCTTC. The full variable domain, completed using reference TRBV7-9 and TRBJ1-2, is DTGVSQNPRHKITKRGQNVTFRCDPISEHNRLYWYRQTLGQGPEFLTYFQNEAQLEKSRLLSDRFSAERPKGSFSTLEIQRTEQGDSAMYLCASSRDIGGYTFGSGTRLTVV.

CDR3 in DNA: TGCGCCAGCAGCCTCGAACGGACAGGGAGTCAAGAGACCCAGTACTTC. Translating it yields CASSLERTGSQETQYF. This rearrangement joins TRBV4-1 to TRBJ2-5; the match to TRBD1 covers 8 bases. CDR1 MGHRA and CDR2 YSYEKL come from the germline V gene. The CDR3 loop spans 16 amino acids. The V gene end was trimmed by 4 bases and the J gene end by 2 bases; junction bases not matched to a gene: 9.

The genes are TRBV15 and TRBJ2-3; 8 bases align to TRBD2. The CDR3 is 17 amino acids. CDR1 is LNHNV and CDR2 is YYDKDF in the germline V gene (reference sequence). After removal of 8 bases from V and 3 bases from J, the junction contained 16 bases not matched to a gene. The DNA of the CDR3 is TGTGCCACCCTTATTACCACCTCCGGACTAGCAACAGATACGCAGTATTTT. Residues: CATLITTSGLATDTQYF.

The chain combines TRBV7-9 with TRBJ1-2; 8 bases are a match to TRBD1. The germline V gene has CDR1 SEHNR and CDR2 FQNEAQ (reference sequence). The CDR3 has 13 amino acids. Trimming took 4 bases from V and 6 from J; bases not matched to a gene: 4. Here the CDR3 DNA reads TGTGCCAGCAGCTCACCAGGGGGCGATGGCTACACCTTC. Translating it yields CASSSPGGDGYTF. Full variable domain (outside the CDR3, taken from reference TRBV7-9 and TRBJ1-2): DTGVSQNPRHKITKRGQNVTFRCDPISEHNRLYWYRQTLGQGPEFLTYFQNEAQLEKSRLLSDRFSAERPKGSFSTLEIQRTEQGDSAMYLCASSSPGGDGYTFGSGTRLTVV.

This clone has more than one count but fewer than ten. J is TRBJ2-1 and V is TRBV10-1, with 9 bases lining up with TRBD2. After removal of 5 bases from V and 9 bases from J, the junction contained 8 bases not matched to a gene. Germline lookup yields CDR1 WNHNN and CDR2 SYGVQD (reference sequence). The CDR3 sequence is 14 residues long. CDR3 nucleotides: TGCGCCAGCAGTCGACTAGCGGTACTTGGTGAGCAGTTCTTC. It translates to CASSRLAVLGEQFF.

This chain uses TRBV5-1 with TRBJ2-3; possibly TRBD2 for D (6 bases). The CDR3 loop spans 12 amino acids. Germline CDR1 and CDR2: SGHRS and YFSETQ. Trimming took 4 bases from V and 6 from J, leaving 9 bases between them. The CDR3 nucleotides are TGCGCCAGCAGCGACGGAGGGGATACGCAGTATTTT. This encodes CASSDGGDTQYF.

About this clone itself: At one boundary the junction diverges from the germline segment, which might be a read error. The chain combines TRBV19 with TRBJ2-7; 9 positions match TRBD1. The CDR3 sequence is 14 residues long. Germline values: CDR1 LNHDA, CDR2 SQIVND (reference sequence). CDR3 sequence (DNA): TGTGCCAGTAGGATAGGACAGGGGTCCTACGAGCAGTACTTC. Its protein is CASRIGQGSYEQYF.

The count of this clone is one. The chain carries TRBV10-3 and TRBJ1-5; TRBD1 matches 9 bases. The CDR3 contains 17 residues. Trimming removed 4 bases from V and 3 bases from J; junction bases left unmatched: 10. CDR1 and CDR2 (germline): ENHRY, SYGVKD. This CDR3 is CAISAFRQGVSNQPQHF. As DNA, the CDR3 is TGTGCCATCAGTGCCTTCCGACAGGGGGTCTCCAATCAGCCCCAGCATTTT.

The chain links TRBV12-5 to TRBJ2-7; 9 bases fit TRBD1. CDR1 and CDR2 (germline): LGHNT, FRNRAP. The CDR3 consists of 18 residues. After removal of 0 bases from V and 1 base from J, the junction contained 10 bases not matched to a gene. The CDR3 reads CASGLVYVTGQGSYEQYF. CDR3 sequence (DNA): TGTGCTAGTGGTTTGGTTTATGTGACAGGACAGGGGTCCTACGAGCAGTACTTC.